What follows are 8 T cell receptor beta chains derived from one specimen sequenced in a study of CXCR3-negative and CXCR3-positive naive CD8 T cells. Via 5' RACE with UMI labels, TRB cDNA libraries were prepared. Following a re-call of the 5' RACE reads, TCRdb has one entry per CDR3 protein and lacks DNA. The sample features 100,000 to 150,000 distinct CDR3 sequences, with nearly 0.5% in its top ten. The sequenced material came from naive CXCR3- CD8+ T cells from blood. Noted subset: CD45RO-CCR7+CD27+CD95- naive CD8+ T cells lacking CXCR3 (TNR3-). Receptors originate from a human donor in good health. Some clones in this sample may be carry-over from other donors' samples.

This rearrangement joins TRBV9 to TRBJ2-7. Germline CDR1 SGDLS, CDR2 YYNGEE. The CDR3 is 12 amino acids. CDR3 amino acids: CASSVDFDEQYF.

The chain carries TRBV18 and TRBJ2-3; TCRdb outputs TRBD1, but without DNA this stays unchecked. The CDR3 sequence is 14 residues long. In germline, CDR1 is KGHSH, CDR2 LQKENI. The CDR3 protein is CASSPGGSTDTQYF.

V is TRBV15 and J is TRBJ2-5; the D gene TCRdb calls, TRBD1, cannot be checked with no DNA. The CDR3 is 16 amino acids. Germline assignment: CDR1 LNHNV and CDR2 YYDKDF (reference sequence). This CDR3 is CATSREGHRYQETQYF.

The rearrangement joins TRBV4-3 to TRBJ2-7; the D call of TRBD1 rests on TCRdb alone, since no DNA is present to check it. CDR3 size: 15 residues. In germline, CDR1 is LGHNA, CDR2 YSLEER. The CDR3 is CASSQAPDRFYEQYF.

The rearrangement uses TRBV11-2 and TRBJ2-5; TCRdb's D gene call, TRBD1, goes unchecked for lack of DNA. Germline V gene sequence: CDR1 SGHAT, CDR2 FQNNGV. The CDR3 sequence is 16 residues long. CDR3 sequence: CASSTQGATLQETQYF.

V and J are TRBV19 and TRBJ2-1; TCRdb's D call, TRBD1, is unchecked because there is no DNA. This CDR3 spans 15 amino acids. CDR1 is LNHDA and CDR2 is SQIVND in the germline V gene (reference sequence). The CDR3 reads CASSMSGSSYNEQFF.

This chain connects TRBV6-6 to TRBJ2-7; the D call from TCRdb, TRBD1, cannot be confirmed without DNA. The CDR3 is made up of 19 amino acids. Per germline, CDR1 MNHNY and CDR2 SVGAGI (reference sequence). This CDR3 reads CASSYNRGGAYENSYEQYF.

The chain links TRBV5-6 to TRBJ2-7; the D call of TRBD1 rests on TCRdb alone, since no DNA is present to check it. The CDR3 spans 14 residues. The germline gives CDR1 SGHDT, CDR2 YYEEEE. The CDR3 loop is CASSLGGQAYEQYF.